Each of the 25 T cell receptor beta chains below was sequenced from the same sample in a study of blood T cell repertoires in COVID-19. Generated by immunoSEQ multiplex PCR, the TCRdb table keeps only in-frame clones and is missing some. The table records roughly 200,000 clones, 70% to 90% of them present only once. The sequencing sample was made of peripheral blood. All receptors derive from a man in his sixties with acute or convalescent COVID-19.

This rearrangement joins TRBV7-2 to TRBJ2-2; D might be TRBD1 (6 bases). The CDR3 is made up of 17 amino acids. Germline-derived CDR1 and CDR2 are SGHTA and FQGNSA. The germline V and J ends were trimmed by 1 base and 4 bases, with 16 bases remaining between them. This chain's CDR3 is CASSLVGQGLGTGELFF. In DNA, the CDR3 is TGTGCCAGCAGCTTAGTCGGCCAGGGGTTGGGCACCGGGGAGCTGTTTTTT. The variable domain in full, completed from reference TRBV7-2 and TRBJ2-2, reads GAGVSQSPSNKVTEKGKDVELRCDPISGHTALYWYRQSLGQGLEFLIYFQGNSAPDKSGLPSDRFSAERTGGSVSTLTIQRTQQEDSAVYLCASSLVGQGLGTGELFFGEGSRLTVL.

The J gene is TRBJ1-2, the V gene TRBV20-1, with 9 bases matching TRBD1. In germline, CDR1 is DFQATT, CDR2 SNEGSKA (reference sequence). The V and J ends lost 3 bases and 8 bases, in that order; junction bases with no gene match: 4. This CDR3 comprises 12 residues. The CDR3 DNA is TGCAGTGCTAGTGGACAGGGGATAGGCTACACCTTC. The encoded protein is CSASGQGIGYTF.

There are a few counts of this clone. J is TRBJ2-3 and V is TRBV30; 7 bases are a match to TRBD2. After removal of 4 bases from V and 0 bases from J, the junction contained 7 bases not matched to a gene. The length of the CDR3 is 15 residues. Looked up from germline, CDR1 is GTSNPN and CDR2 is SVGIG (reference sequence). The CDR3 reads CAWMGTTYSTDTQYF. The CDR3 DNA reads TGTGCCTGGATGGGGACTACTTATAGCACAGATACGCAGTATTTT.

This clone came up once. The V and J genes are TRBV28 and TRBJ2-7; 7 bases fit TRBD1. There are 14 residues in the CDR3. V shed 5 bases, J shed 7 bases, and the junction held 11 bases outside the gene matches. From germline, CDR1 is MDHEN and CDR2 SYDVKM. CDR3 in amino acids: CASSLPYRGGEQYF. CDR3 in DNA: TGTGCCAGCAGTCTACCCTACAGGGGTGGGGAGCAGTACTTC.

The chain links TRBV10-3 to TRBJ2-1; TRBD1 agrees at 7 bases. Germline CDR1 ENHRY, CDR2 SYGVKD. The CDR3 consists of 17 residues. Losses at the gene ends were 6 bases for V and 7 bases for J; bases not matched to a gene: 18. CDR3 amino acids: CAIRGIFRDRVKNEQFF. The CDR3 bases are TGTGCCATCAGGGGAATATTCCGGGACAGAGTTAAAAATGAGCAGTTCTTC.

This CDR3 is CASSAGQGFYEQYF. Written as DNA, the CDR3 is TGTGCCAGCTCAGCGGGACAGGGGTTTTACGAGCAGTACTTC. V gene TRBV18 combines with J gene TRBJ2-7; 10 bases are a match to TRBD1. CDR1 is KGHSH, CDR2 LQKENI, per germline. The CDR3 has 14 amino acids. The J segment lost 4 bases and the V segment lost 5 bases, leaving 5 bases of the junction unmatched.

The V gene is TRBV10-2, the J gene TRBJ2-2; weak D call: TRBD1 (5 bases). This CDR3 has 16 amino acids. The V and J ends lost 1 base and 1 base respectively, with 10 bases between them. Germline V gives CDR1 WSHSY, CDR2 SAAADI. The CDR3 reads CASSEWAGKNTGELFF. The CDR3 DNA is TGCGCCAGCAGTGAGTGGGCAGGGAAGAACACCGGGGAGCTGTTTTTT.

The J gene is TRBJ2-7, the V gene TRBV11-2; D might be TRBD2 (5 bases). This CDR3 has 17 amino acids. Trimming pared 0 bases from V and 0 bases from J, leaving 15 bases between. Germline CDR1 SGHAT, CDR2 FQNNGV. CDR3 sequence reads: CASSLDVEGRSSYEQYF. Here the CDR3 DNA reads TGTGCCAGCAGCTTAGATGTAGAGGGTAGGAGCTCCTACGAGCAGTACTTC.

The J gene is TRBJ2-1, the V gene TRBV6-2 or TRBV6-3, with 9 bases lining up with TRBD2. The CDR3 extends over 18 amino acids. After removal of 2 bases from V and 8 bases from J, the junction contained 16 bases not matched to a gene. CDR1 is MNHEY and CDR2 is SVGEGT in the germline V gene. In nucleotides, the CDR3 is TGTGCCAGCAGTTACCCGCAACTCGTAGCGGGAGCTTTCGATGAGCAGTTCTTC. Translating gives CASSYPQLVAGAFDEQFF.

The chain uses TRBV5-1 and TRBJ2-1; 12 positions match TRBD2. Losses at the gene ends were 4 bases for V and 4 bases for J; bases not matched to a gene: 6. The CDR3 covers 16 residues. Germline V lookup: CDR1 SGHRS, CDR2 YFSETQ. CDR3 bases: TGCGCCAGCAGCATCCGACTAGCGGGGGTTTACAATGAGCAGTTCTTC. Encoded protein: CASSIRLAGVYNEQFF.

The V gene is TRBV5-1, the J gene TRBJ2-7; TRBD2 might be the D (6 bases). Germline V gives CDR1 SGHRS, CDR2 YFSETQ. V was cut by 5 bases and J by 1 base, with 13 bases left in between. This CDR3 is built from 14 residues. As DNA, the CDR3 is TGCGCCAGCAGTCCGGGAGCTGCTTCCTACGAGCAGTACTTC. This sequence encodes CASSPGAASYEQYF. The whole variable domain, filled in from reference TRBV5-1 and TRBJ2-7, reads KAGVTQTPRYLIKTRGQQVTLSCSPISGHRSVSWYQQTPGQGLQFLFEYFSETQRNKGNFPGRFSGRQFSNSRSEMNVSTLELGDSALYLCASSPGAASYEQYFGPGTRLTVT.

Only a few counts were recorded for this clone. Relative to the germline gene, one junction end is altered; a read error may explain this. The chain uses TRBV27 and TRBJ1-5; D remains ambiguous. CDR3 length: 18 amino acids. Germline-derived CDR1 and CDR2 are MNHEY and SMNVEV (reference sequence). Written as DNA, the CDR3 is TGTGCCAGCAGTGTATCATCCGGGGTCCTCCTTAGCAATCAGCCCCAGCATTTT. Residues: CASSVSSGVLLSNQPQHF.

This chain uses TRBV29-1 with TRBJ2-1; the match to TRBD2 covers 13 bases. The CDR3 extends over 13 amino acids. Per germline, CDR1 SQVTM and CDR2 ANQGSEA. V lost 7 bases, J lost 9 bases, and 6 bases stayed unmatched. CDR3 nucleotides: TGCAGCGCCGGACTAGCGGGAGCCAGTGAGCAGTTCTTC. This translates into CSAGLAGASEQFF.

This sequence joins TRBV6-5 and TRBJ2-3; 7 bases align to TRBD1. The CDR3 covers 16 residues. The germline gives CDR1 MNHEY, CDR2 SVGAGI. With V trimmed by 2 bases and J by 2 bases, 7 bases remained unmatched. The CDR3 bases are TGTGCCAGCAGTTACGGCGACAGGGCATTCACAGATACGCAGTATTTT. This translates into CASSYGDRAFTDTQYF.

V and J are TRBV27 and TRBJ2-7; 11 nucleotides agree with TRBD2. The V gene's germline CDR1 is MNHEY and CDR2 SMNVEV (reference sequence). The CDR3 runs 16 residues. V lost 6 bases and J lost 0; bases outside the gene matches: 7. CDR3 nucleotides: TGTGCCAGCAGCGTAATAGCGGGAGGGAGCTCCTACGAGCAGTACTTC. This translates into CASSVIAGGSSYEQYF.

The chain has TRBV18 and TRBJ1-6; a weak D match, TRBD1 (6 bases). This CDR3 spans 16 amino acids. V lost 0 bases and J lost 6, with 12 bases in between. Germline V gives CDR1 KGHSH, CDR2 LQKENI. CDR3 residues: CASSPPGRGSNSPLHF. The CDR3 DNA sequence: TGTGCCAGCTCACCACCTGGCAGGGGATCTAATTCACCCCTCCACTTT.

The chain has TRBV4-3 and TRBJ1-6; 8 nucleotides line up with TRBD1. Trimming cost V 0 bases and J 9 bases; bases outside gene matches: 4. The CDR3 totals 15 residues. Germline loops: CDR1 LGHNA, CDR2 YSLEER. The chain's CDR3 is CASSQDLTGGSPLHF. The CDR3 DNA sequence: TGCGCCAGCAGCCAAGATCTCACAGGGGGTTCACCCCTCCACTTT.

The chain combines TRBV7-9 with TRBJ1-1; the match to TRBD1 covers 8 bases. The germline V gene has CDR1 SEHNR and CDR2 FQNEAQ (reference sequence). This CDR3 region has 15 residues. J lost 4 bases, V lost 1 base, and 5 bases had no gene match. CDR3 region: CASSLDQGALTEAFF. As DNA, the CDR3 is TGTGCCAGCAGCTTAGACCAGGGGGCTCTCACTGAAGCTTTCTTT.

This clone was seen many times. The V and J genes are TRBV11-1 and TRBJ2-3; perhaps TRBD1 as D (5 bases). The CDR3 loop spans 12 amino acids. From germline, CDR1 is SGHAT and CDR2 FQDESV (reference sequence). Between the trimmed V and J ends, which lost 1 base and 14 bases, there was a span of 13 bases. CDR3 nucleotide sequence: TGTGCCAGCAGCTTAGACAGTGGCAGGGCGTATTTT. Amino acids: CASSLDSGRAYF.

This clone was recorded only once. This rearrangement joins TRBV15 to TRBJ2-1; 9 nucleotides agree with TRBD1. The junction had 10 bases not matched to a gene; V was cut back by 5 bases and J by 8 bases. Germline V gives CDR1 LNHNV, CDR2 YYDKDF (reference sequence). The CDR3 extends over 15 amino acids. CDR3 DNA sequence: TGTGCCACCAGCGGCACCGGGACAGGGAATTATGAGCAGTTCTTC. The encoded protein is CATSGTGTGNYEQFF. Full variable domain (outside the CDR3, taken from reference TRBV15 and TRBJ2-1): DAMVIQNPRYQVTQFGKPVTLSCSQTLNHNVMYWYQQKSSQAPKLLFHYYDKDFNNEADTPDNFQSRRPNTSFCFLDIRSPGLGDTAMYLCATSGTGTGNYEQFFGPGTRLTVL.

This clone has more than one count but fewer than ten. The chain joins TRBV6-6 to TRBJ1-5; D gene unclear. The ends were cut back, 8 bases at V and 2 bases at J, with 19 bases in the middle. This CDR3 has 16 amino acids. The V gene's germline CDR1 is MNHNY and CDR2 SVGAGI (reference sequence). CDR3 sequence: CASGLDMIVGNQPQHF. Here the CDR3 DNA reads TGTGCCAGCGGCCTCGACATGATTGTGGGCAATCAGCCCCAGCATTTT.

The V call is TRBV7-2, the J call TRBJ2-1, with TRBD2 matching over 14 bases. Germline CDR1 SGHTA, CDR2 FQGNSA. CDR3 length: 15 residues. The J segment lost 7 bases and the V segment lost 6 bases, leaving 5 bases of the junction unmatched. CDR3 nucleotide sequence: TGTGCCAGCAGGGCGACTAGCGGGAGGGTTAATGAGCAGTTCTTC. Residues: CASRATSGRVNEQFF.

The CDR3 nucleotides are TGTGCCAGCAGCCCAGGACTAGCATACGAGACCCAGTACTTC. This sequence encodes CASSPGLAYETQYF. This sequence joins TRBV9 and TRBJ2-5, with 8 bases identical to TRBD2. The trim removed 4 bases at V and 5 bases at J, leaving 7 bases unmatched. The CDR3 extends over 14 amino acids. Germline lookup yields CDR1 SGDLS and CDR2 YYNGEE.

The CDR3 sequence is CASSRQGDDQPQHF. Here the CDR3 DNA reads TGTGCCAGCTCAAGACAGGGTGATGACCAGCCCCAGCATTTT. This rearrangement joins TRBV18 to TRBJ1-5; 7 nucleotides line up with TRBD1. The CDR3 is 14 residues long. Germline V CDR1 and CDR2: KGHSH, LQKENI. The V segment lost 5 bases and the J segment 7 bases; nucleotides outside the gene matches: 8.

This rearrangement joins TRBV11-3 to TRBJ2-7; 9 nucleotides agree with TRBD1. J lost 0 bases, V lost 4 bases, and 4 bases had no gene match. Looked up from germline, CDR1 is SGHNT and CDR2 is YENEEA. The CDR3 totals 15 residues. The CDR3 loop reads CASSSGQGSSYEQYF. As DNA, the CDR3 is TGTGCCAGCAGCTCCGGACAGGGGAGCTCCTACGAGCAGTACTTC.